These 23 T cell receptor beta chains were all obtained from the same sample, sequenced in a study of blood T cell repertoires in COVID-19. The data were produced by immunoSEQ multiplex PCR, yet TCRdb's version contains in-frame clones alone and is incomplete. This table holds some 250,000 clones, 86% found once. The sequencing input was peripheral blood. The receptors here all came from a man aged 55 to 70 with acute or convalescent COVID-19.

The rearrangement links TRBV3-1 (or the pseudogene TRBV3-2) to TRBJ2-2, with 10 nucleotides matching TRBD1. CDR1 and CDR2 (germline): LGHDT, YNNKEL (reference sequence). The CDR3 extends over 17 amino acids. V trimming: 4 bases; J trimming: 4 bases; junction bases outside the gene matches: 9. CDR3 bases: TGTGCCAGCAGCCTGAGGGGGACAGGGGTTACCACCGGGGAGCTGTTTTTT. Translation gives CASSLRGTGVTTGELFF.

CDR3 bases: TGTGCCTGGAGTACAGGGGCCACTGAAGCTTTCTTT. Translated: CAWSTGATEAFF. The V and J genes are TRBV30 and TRBJ1-1; 7 bases are shared with TRBD1. Trimming at V came to 2 bases and at J to 4 bases, leaving 1 base not matched to a gene. Germline CDR1 reads GTSNPN; CDR2 reads SVGIG (reference sequence). This CDR3 is built from 12 residues.

V is TRBV19 and J is TRBJ2-3; 10 nucleotides match TRBD2. V was pared by 3 bases and J by 6 bases, with 9 bases of the junction left unmatched. The CDR3 is made up of 16 amino acids. The germline gives CDR1 LNHDA, CDR2 SQIVND (reference sequence). The CDR3 DNA follows: TGTGCCAGTAGTATCTCTCTCACTAGCGGGAAGGATACGCAGTATTTT. Encoded protein: CASSISLTSGKDTQYF. Drawing the rest from reference TRBV19 and TRBJ2-3, the complete variable domain is DGGITQSPKYLFRKEGQNVTLSCEQNLNHDAMYWYRQDPGQGLRLIYYSQIVNDFQKGDIAEGYSVSREKKESFPLTVTSAQKNPTAFYLCASSISLTSGKDTQYFGPGTRLTVL.

The chain uses TRBV5-1 and TRBJ2-1; 14 positions agree with TRBD2. The CDR3 has 16 amino acids. Germline V gene lookup returns CDR1 SGHRS and CDR2 YFSETQ. J was trimmed by 9 bases and V by 3 bases; bases with no gene match: 8. The CDR3 nucleotides read TGCGCCAGCAGCTCTGGGACTAGCGGGAGATCGGTTGAGCAGTTCTTC. Its protein is CASSSGTSGRSVEQFF.

J is TRBJ1-6 and V is TRBV7-8; no definite D call. CDR3 size: 15 residues. V lost 5 bases and J lost 0, with 8 bases in between. The germline gives CDR1 SGHVS, CDR2 FQNEAQ. CDR3 sequence: CASSAISSYNSPLHF. The CDR3 bases are TGTGCCAGCAGCGCCATTAGCTCCTATAATTCACCCCTCCACTTT. Filled out from reference TRBV7-8 and TRBJ1-6, the complete variable domain reads GAGVSQSPRYKVAKRGQDVALRCDPISGHVSLFWYQQALGQGPEFLTYFQNEAQLDKSGLPSDRFFAERPEGSVSTLKIQRTQQEDSAVYLCASSAISSYNSPLHFGNGTRLTVT.

The J gene is TRBJ2-1, the V gene TRBV19; TRBD2 agrees at 14 bases. V lost 6 bases and J lost 15; bases outside the gene matches: 16. Germline lookup yields CDR1 LNHDA and CDR2 SQIVND (reference sequence). This CDR3 comprises 16 residues. The CDR3 DNA reads as TGTGCCAGTAGACTGCAGGGGGAGGGACTAGCGGGAGAATTGTTCTTC. It translates to CASRLQGEGLAGELFF. Full variable domain (missing parts from reference TRBV19 and TRBJ2-1): DGGITQSPKYLFRKEGQNVTLSCEQNLNHDAMYWYRQDPGQGLRLIYYSQIVNDFQKGDIAEGYSVSREKKESFPLTVTSAQKNPTAFYLCASRLQGEGLAGELFFGPGTRLTVL.

The rearrangement uses TRBV5-1 and TRBJ2-2; TRBD1 matches at 8 bases. The CDR3 is 15 amino acids. V gave up 0 bases and J gave up 4 bases; unmatched junction bases: 2. Germline V lookup: CDR1 SGHRS, CDR2 YFSETQ. The CDR3 DNA sequence: TGCGCCAGCAGCTTGGTTGGACAGGGCACCGGGGAGCTGTTTTTT. This sequence encodes CASSLVGQGTGELFF.

The chain uses TRBV7-9 and TRBJ2-1; TRBD1 matches at 11 bases. In germline, CDR1 is SEHNR, CDR2 FQNEAQ (reference sequence). V dropped 5 bases and J dropped 10; count of bases not matched to a gene: 13. CDR3 length: 16 amino acids. The CDR3 DNA follows: TGTGCCAGCAGCCCCCCGGGACAGGGGGATTTGGTCGAGCAGTTCTTC. Its protein is CASSPPGQGDLVEQFF.

The rearrangement joins TRBV7-2 to TRBJ1-4, with 7 bases aligning to TRBD1. There are 15 residues in the CDR3. V dropped 2 bases and J dropped 3; count of bases not matched to a gene: 3. Germline CDR1 is SGHTA and CDR2 is FQGNSA. CDR3 DNA sequence: TGTGCCAGCAGCTTAATCAGGGGGTCTAATGAAAAACTGTTTTTT. Translated, it gives CASSLIRGSNEKLFF.

The rearrangement uses TRBV13 and TRBJ1-6; D might be TRBD1 (6 bases). Germline values: CDR1 PRHDT, CDR2 FYEKMQ (reference sequence). V was clipped by 6 bases and J by 10 bases, with 19 bases between them. This CDR3 contains 15 residues. As DNA, the CDR3 is TGTGCCAGCAGTTGGACGGGACACTCTGGGTCACCCCTCCACTTT. This codes for CASSWTGHSGSPLHF.

The genes are TRBV10-2 and TRBJ2-2; 10 nucleotides line up with TRBD2. The CDR3 covers 15 residues. From germline, CDR1 is WSHSY and CDR2 SAAADI. With V trimmed by 3 bases and J by 7 bases, 5 bases remained unmatched. CDR3 nucleotide sequence: TGCGCCAGCAGTGAAGCGGGAGGGCCGAACGGGGAGCTGTTTTTT. It is translated as CASSEAGGPNGELFF.

The chain combines TRBV7-2 with TRBJ2-5, with D maybe TRBD1 (6 bases). CDR1 and CDR2 from the germline V gene are SGHTA and FQGNSA. CDR3 length: 14 residues. The V and J ends lost 0 bases and 9 bases respectively, with 14 bases between them. The CDR3 DNA follows: TGTGCCAGCAGCTTAGCACAGACGAGGGGGTCCCAGTACTTC. This sequence encodes CASSLAQTRGSQYF.

The J gene is TRBJ1-4, the V gene TRBV25-1; a possible D gene is TRBD1 (6 bases). Trimming took 6 bases from V and 4 from J, leaving 9 bases between them. The germline V gene encodes CDR1 MGHDK and CDR2 SYGVNS. CDR3 length equals 13 residues. CDR3 loop: CASRGGVNEKLFF. The CDR3 bases are TGTGCCAGCAGAGGGGGGGTTAATGAAAAACTGTTTTTT.

The chain joins TRBV30 to TRBJ1-5; TRBD1 might be the D (5 bases). CDR3 length: 14 amino acids. V was cut by 5 bases and J by 8 bases, with 19 bases left in between. The V gene's germline CDR1 is GTSNPN and CDR2 SVGIG (reference sequence). The CDR3 bases are TGTGCCTGGGGGACCGGACTGCCTTTAGAGCCCCAGCATTTT. This translates into CAWGTGLPLEPQHF. The full variable domain, with the rest looked up from reference TRBV30 and TRBJ1-5, is SQTIHQWPATLVQPVGSPLSLECTVEGTSNPNLYWYRQAAGRGLQLLFYSVGIGQISSEVPQNLSASRPQDRQFILSSKKLLLSDSGFYLCAWGTGLPLEPQHFGDGTRLSIL.

This chain connects TRBV21-1 to TRBJ2-7; TRBD1, as called in the table, went unchecked against the DNA. TRBV21-1 has pseudogene status. This CDR3 spans 17 amino acids. The CDR3 reads CASSKVSEDSLPYEQYF. DNA of the CDR3: TGTGCCAGCAGCAAAGTTTCCGAGGACAGTCTTCCCTACGAGCAGTACTTC.

The chain has TRBV24-1 and TRBJ2-1; weak D call: TRBD2 (5 bases). Looked up from germline, CDR1 is KGHDR and CDR2 is SFDVKD. This CDR3 is 13 amino acids long. Trimming removed 6 bases from V and 6 bases from J, with 11 bases in between. DNA for the CDR3: TGTGCCACCAGTCGGGCGGGTACCAATGAGCAGTTCTTC. Translating gives CATSRAGTNEQFF.

The chain carries TRBV9 and TRBJ2-3; 10 positions match TRBD2. The germline CDR1 and CDR2 sequences are SGDLS and YYNGEE. There are 17 residues in the CDR3. V lost 4 bases and J lost 6; bases outside the gene matches: 14. CDR3 nucleotide sequence: TGTGCCAGCAGCCCCCGATTGGCTAGCGGGAGTAAGGATACGCAGTATTTT. Protein sequence: CASSPRLASGSKDTQYF.

The CDR3 nucleotides read TGTGCCAGTAGTACAACTAGCGGGACCTACGAGCAGTACTTC. Its protein product is CASSTTSGTYEQYF. The gene calls are TRBV19 and TRBJ2-7, with 10 positions matching TRBD2. CDR1 LNHDA and CDR2 SQIVND come from the germline V gene (reference sequence). The junction had 2 bases not matched to a gene; V was cut back by 4 bases and J by 2 bases. This CDR3 has 14 amino acids. The entire variable domain, with the rest obtained from reference TRBV19 and TRBJ2-7, is as follows: DGGITQSPKYLFRKEGQNVTLSCEQNLNHDAMYWYRQDPGQGLRLIYYSQIVNDFQKGDIAEGYSVSREKKESFPLTVTSAQKNPTAFYLCASSTTSGTYEQYFGPGTRLTVT.

The chain links TRBV30 to TRBJ1-5; D is perhaps TRBD1 (6 bases). Trimming took 2 bases from V and 0 from J, leaving 8 bases between them. This CDR3 contains 14 residues. The V gene's germline CDR1 is GTSNPN and CDR2 SVGIG (reference sequence). DNA for the CDR3: TGTGCCTGGAGTCCAGGGGTTAGCAATCAGCCCCAGCATTTT. It is translated as CAWSPGVSNQPQHF.

The chain recombines TRBV9 with TRBJ2-2, with D possibly TRBD2 on 7 matching bases. The V gene lost 0 bases and the J gene lost 2 bases, with 17 bases spanning the gap. This CDR3 comprises 18 residues. Per germline, CDR1 SGDLS and CDR2 YYNGEE. The chain's CDR3 is CASSVDLGRDTNTGELFF. DNA for the CDR3: TGTGCCAGCAGCGTAGACCTTGGGAGGGACACAAACACCGGGGAGCTGTTTTTT. The full variable domain, rest sourced from reference TRBV9 and TRBJ2-2, is DSGVTQTPKHLITATGQRVTLRCSPRSGDLSVYWYQQSLDQGLQFLIQYYNGEERAKGNILERFSAQQFPDLHSELNLSSLELGDSALYFCASSVDLGRDTNTGELFFGEGSRLTVL.

The chain combines TRBV9 with TRBJ1-6, with D tentatively TRBD1 (5 bases). Germline V gene sequence: CDR1 SGDLS, CDR2 YYNGEE. The V and J ends lost 3 bases and 0 bases respectively, with 10 bases between them. The CDR3 length is 16 residues. CDR3 sequence reads: CASSEQASSYNSPLHF. In DNA form, the CDR3 reads TGTGCCAGCAGCGAACAGGCTAGCTCCTATAATTCACCCCTCCACTTT.

The chain links TRBV30 to TRBJ1-2; a weak D match, TRBD1 (5 bases). CDR3 length equals 12 residues. The V and J ends lost 4 bases and 13 bases respectively, with 19 bases between them. Germline V lookup: CDR1 GTSNPN, CDR2 SVGIG (reference sequence). CDR3 protein: CAWTATASEPTF. The CDR3 DNA reads as TGTGCCTGGACGGCGACAGCTTCTGAACCCACCTTC.

This chain uses TRBV19 with TRBJ1-5, with 8 bases fitting TRBD1. CDR3 size: 14 residues. V gave up 7 bases and J gave up 3 bases; unmatched junction bases: 5. Germline V gene lookup returns CDR1 LNHDA and CDR2 SQIVND (reference sequence). CDR3 region: CASTGGDHNQPQHF. For the CDR3, the DNA is TGTGCCAGTACAGGGGGCGACCACAATCAGCCCCAGCATTTT.